This entry is about one T cell receptor (beta chain). In this sample, this clone turned up once. Its binding antigen is unknown. No much larger clonotype is one base removed from it; base qualities were not supplied. Receptor libraries were prepared by the immunoSEQ multiplex PCR assay. For the multiplex PCR, a mixture combining 60 forward primers for TCR Vbeta segments and 13 reverse primers for TCR Jbeta segments was used. The CDR3 region of rearranged TCR beta genes was amplified from genomic DNA with a multiplex PCR assay. On the Illumina HiSeq System, the amplified TCR beta libraries were sequenced as 87-base-pair reads. In the paper's pipeline: In a later analysis, about 80 million unique TCR beta chains were counted across the 500 to 850 repertoires, and roughly 11 million of these chains were shared by at least two donors. To remove PCR and sequencing errors, raw reads were error-corrected and collapsed into unique sequences using a nearest-neighbor algorithm that merged closely related sequences. V, D and J gene segments were assigned by aligning CDR3 sequences to IMGT reference sequences. For a sequence to be retained, a match of at least six nucleotides was required to both a V gene segment and a J gene segment. A rearrangement counted as productive if the CDR3 had no stop codons and remained in frame with V and J, and every other rearrangement counted as non-productive. CDR3 was defined by IMGT convention, running from the second conserved V-encoded cysteine to the conserved J-encoded phenylalanine. The earlier analysis of around 640 of the donors excluded sequences that lacked an unambiguous match to a single V gene segment. In an earlier analysis of approximately 550 of the donors, V segments were called functional above 56.7% productive rearrangements and were called segregating when the between-donor standard deviation exceeded 5%. A statistical classification framework was developed to diagnose cytomegalovirus status using the catalog of TCR beta chain sequences. A later analysis assigned V and J genes by comparing TCR nucleotide sequences with IMGT/GENE-DB human TR gene sequences. Using the TCRdist pipeline, a later analysis assigned CDR3 sequences along with most-parsimonious VDJ recombination scenarios. In a later analysis, each TCR beta chain was defined by its CDR3 amino acid sequence together with its V-gene family, and reads lacking a unique V-gene family were excluded. As a way to deal with suspected cross-contamination and a sequencing artifact, a later analysis dropped hundreds of nucleotide sequences that were highly shared and had low generation probability. For each public chain, a later analysis derived a clonal expansion index from normalized ranks of inferred template counts within each repertoire. Generation probabilities in a later analysis came from a VDJ recombination model fitted to out-of-frame rearrangements, and those results were checked against IGoR. Hypergeometric tests were used in a later analysis to score TCR-TCR, TCR-HLA and TCR-CMV co-occurrence, with a repertoire-size bias correction applied to the TCR pairs. False discovery rates were estimated in a later analysis by permuting HLA or CMV assignments 20 times. In a later analysis, co-occurring TCRs were grouped with DBSCAN, and TCRdist sequence similarity was added when clustering was performed within HLA-allele-positive subsets. Repertoires with fewer than 30,000 or more than 120,000 public chains, plus five repertoires with anomalous nucleotide sharing, were excluded from co-occurrence clustering. In its TCRdb copy, this immuneACCESS table keeps in-frame sequences only and misses some clones. Where compared with another copy, unresolved V genes explain less than half of these, and the others have no known cause. V and J calls plus clone size are reproduced from that table; the DNA served to infer D and trimming. This sample lists about 150,000 clones; around 60% were detected once. Jointly, the top ten make up roughly 7% of the sample.

The data stem from a study of cytomegalovirus exposure and HLA in healthy donors (dated by TCRdb to the late 2010s). Regarding the complete study: In an earlier analysis of several hundred of the donors, around 290 Gb of sequence data and approximately 120 million unique TCR beta sequences from 180 million or so T cells were reported. The study aimed to test whether signatures of past pathogen exposure could be identified by cataloging public T cell receptors. To study patterns of TCR occurrence, a later analysis re-analyzed previously published TCR beta repertoires from more than 550 donors and added high-resolution HLA genotyping. Among about 400 genotyped donors of the cohort, an average of approximately 220,000 unique TCR beta nucleotide sequences was sequenced per donor, of which about 18% were non-productive. Among the roughly 430 genotyped donors, around 81% belonged to the genetic ancestry cluster associated with self-reported Caucasian donors. High-throughput TCR immunosequencing, statistical association of individual TCRs with disease status, and machine learning were combined to predict cytomegalovirus infection status. Both class I and class II loci were covered by HLA typing, at four-digit resolution. Typing coverage differed by locus: A, B, C, DRB1 and DQB1 were typed in about 629-640 donors, DQA1 in 500 to 550, DPA1 in approximately 600, and DPB1 in 400 to 480. In addition to the first cohort of around 670 subjects, a separate validation cohort of some 120 different subjects was used. Rather than using new phenotypic data, the later analysis identified candidate immune exposures from TCR beta sequences and from how often those sequences occurred across donors. An early release that covered approximately 600 HLA-typed donors contained approximately 300 gigabases of sequencing data and 85 million to 100 million unique TCR sequences. All discovery cohort repertoires had been generated using a single sequencing platform. Donor age, sex, ethnicity and CMV serostatus were compiled together with the repertoire data. Four to six DR-DQ haplotypes were handled as single units for association and clustering, since linkage in the cohort was strong. Using immunosequencing, the study profiled T cell repertoires from some 670 subjects and related those repertoires to cytomegalovirus serostatus. A later genetic analysis took genome-wide SNP genotypes for about 60% of the roughly 670 donors and used that subset as a discovery cohort. An earlier analysis of some 500 of the donors used high-throughput TCR beta sequencing to judge whether each TCR beta V gene segment behaved as functional or pseudogenic.

Beyond this particular receptor, the publication reports: Compared with equally common non-associated chains, HLA-associated TCR beta chains in a later analysis were more clonally expanded and had lower generation probabilities. Correlated functional status among segregating V segments might be attributable to linkage disequilibrium, but an unknown experimental factor could not be ruled out. Most TCR sequences were observed very rarely across donors, whereas some public TCRs were present in many individuals. Sequencing depth was assumed to be roughly uniform across donors in the presence/absence analyses, though that assumption may not hold. The only immune exposure information available for the cohort was CMV serostatus. A further reported finding was that TCR beta sequences accurately predicted the HLA-A and HLA-B alleles for most subjects in the first cohort. In a later analysis, more than 15,000 TCR beta sequences were associated with specific HLA alleles at a false discovery rate of 0.05. The earlier analysis of nearly 600 of the donors excluded roughly 17 rarely observed V segments, including chromosome 9 orphons, because counts were too low. Compared with the approximately 670-donor mean, donors in an Asian-associated ancestry cluster had fewer N-insertions in productive TCRs, according to a later genetic analysis. In an earlier analysis of some 640 of the donors, most TCR beta V segments were observed in productive rearrangements about 90% or about 30% of the time, broadly matching IMGT annotations. A later analysis reported that several top co-occurrence clusters appeared linked to parvovirus B19, influenza, CMV and Epstein-Barr virus. According to the authors, the approach could potentially be generalized to other disease states and immunological phenotypes. Three of the identified cytomegalovirus-associated TCR beta chains were confirmed in vitro to be specific for cytomegalovirus antigens. The study gave a list of more than 150 TCR beta chains associated with cytomegalovirus. A cluster of highly shared sequence variants was judged likely to be a technical artifact of the sequencing pipeline. Cytomegalovirus status was reported to be diagnosed by the classifier with high specificity and sensitivity in both the original and validation cohorts. Assigning TCR associations to individual alleles was difficult when HLA alleles, especially DR and DQ, strongly co-occurred. The cohort was sequenced for TCR beta chains only, and without alpha or paired-chain data the features that could be detected were limited. The 87-base-pair reads could not distinguish some IMGT-functional V segments, including TRBV6-2 and TRBV6-3, so those segments were excluded. According to a later analysis, TCR association rates differed among HLA loci, with DRB1 alleles showing the most associated TCRs and HLA-C alleles showing the fewest. In a later genetic analysis, a missense DCLRE1C variant was associated with V-gene and J-gene trimming of TCR beta chains, and the association was replicated in an independent cohort. Because HLA typing was missing for some donors at each locus, association tests included only the typed subset. In a later analysis, most CMV-associated TCR beta chains were found to appear HLA-restricted, with HLA associations seemingly driven largely by CMV exposure.

The cohort was made up of 500 to 800 healthy bone marrow donors. At the time of sampling, every cohort member was nominally healthy, though immune exposures that went unrecorded were likely present. The donor tested CMV seropositive and was one of the 289 seropositive cohort members. Every donor gave a peripheral blood sample, and the peripheral blood mononuclear cells from that sample were used for TCR beta sequencing. The Qiagen DNeasy Blood Extraction Kit was used to extract genomic DNA from the blood cell samples. Taken from cysteine to phenylalanine, the CDR3 has 14 residues. Only the CDR3 portion is preserved as DNA: 42 bases, with reading frame beginning at the first base.

The chain joins TRBV21-1 to TRBJ2-2; the D call in the table, TRBD2, was not verified against the DNA. TRBV21-1 constitutes a pseudogene. The clonotype comes from an older woman in good health and CMV-seropositive. The sample taken for sequencing was PBMCs. Here is the DNA: TGTGCCAGCAGCAAGAGGTGGAGTCCCGGGGAGCTGTTTTTT. Translated, it reads CASSKRWSPGELFF.